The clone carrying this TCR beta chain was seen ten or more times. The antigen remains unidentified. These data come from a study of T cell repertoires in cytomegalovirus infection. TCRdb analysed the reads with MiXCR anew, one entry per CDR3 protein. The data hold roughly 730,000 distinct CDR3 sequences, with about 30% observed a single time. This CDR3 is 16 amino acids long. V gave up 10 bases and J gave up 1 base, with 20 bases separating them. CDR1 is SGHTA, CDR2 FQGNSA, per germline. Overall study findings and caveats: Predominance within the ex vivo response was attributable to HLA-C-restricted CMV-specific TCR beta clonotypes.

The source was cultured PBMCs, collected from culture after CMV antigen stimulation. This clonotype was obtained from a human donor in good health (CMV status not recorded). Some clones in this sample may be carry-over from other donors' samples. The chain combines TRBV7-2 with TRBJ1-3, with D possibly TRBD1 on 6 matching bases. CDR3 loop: CATAWSGGQSGNTIYF. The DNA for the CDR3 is TGTGCCACCGCCTGGTCGGGGGGGCAGTCTGGAAACACCATATATTTT.